This T cell receptor beta chain was profiled in a study of cytomegalovirus exposure and HLA in healthy donors. The germline CDR1 and CDR2 sequences are SGHVS and FQNEAQ. Losses at the gene ends were 3 bases for V and 4 bases for J; bases not matched to a gene: 8. This CDR3 has 17 residues. Vbeta (60) and Jbeta (13) primers were used in the PCR. The repertoire was sequenced with immunoSEQ multiplex PCR; TCRdb's copy has only in-frame clones and lacks some. In all, the sample yields around 190,000 clones. The sample consisted of PBMCs. The receptor comes from a woman in her thirties in good health and CMV-seropositive. J is TRBJ2-5 and V is TRBV7-8, with TRBD2 identical over 13 bases. The CDR3 spells CASSFFGLAGAVETQYF. The CDR3 coding sequence is TGTGCCAGCAGCTTTTTCGGACTAGCGGGAGCCGTAGAGACCCAGTACTTC.